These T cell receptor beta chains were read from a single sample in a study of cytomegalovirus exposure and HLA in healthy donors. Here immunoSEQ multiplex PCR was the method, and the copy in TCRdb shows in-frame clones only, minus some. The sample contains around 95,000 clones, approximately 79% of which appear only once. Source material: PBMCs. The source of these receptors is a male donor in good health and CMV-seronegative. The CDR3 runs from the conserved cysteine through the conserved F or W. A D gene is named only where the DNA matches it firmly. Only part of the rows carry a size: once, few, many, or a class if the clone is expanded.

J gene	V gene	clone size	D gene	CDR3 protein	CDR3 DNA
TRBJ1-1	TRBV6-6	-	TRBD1	CASSPRDSTEAFF	TGTGCCAGCAGCCCCCGGGACAGCACTGAAGCTTTCTTT
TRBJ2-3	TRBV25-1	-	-	CASSSPWGRDTQYF	TGTGCCAGCAGTTCCCCGTGGGGCCGAGATACGCAGTATTTT
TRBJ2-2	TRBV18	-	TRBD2	CASSPTSANTGELFF	TGTGCCAGCTCACCAACTAGCGCGAACACCGGGGAGCTGTTTTTT
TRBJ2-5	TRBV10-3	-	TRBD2	CATGTSGETQYF	TGTGCCACCGGGACTAGCGGTGAGACCCAGTACTTC
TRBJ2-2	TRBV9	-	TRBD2	CASSVAPGLAGTGELFF	TGTGCCAGCAGCGTTGCCCCGGGACTAGCGGGAACCGGGGAGCTGTTTTTT
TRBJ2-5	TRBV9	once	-	CASSVEGLQETQYF	TGTGCCAGCAGCGTAGAAGGACTTCAAGAGACCCAGTACTTC
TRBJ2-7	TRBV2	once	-	CASGEVYEQYF	TGTGCCAGCGGGGAGGTCTACGAGCAGTACTTC
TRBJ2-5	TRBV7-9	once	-	CASSTPTGLQETQYF	TGTGCCAGCAGCACCCCGACAGGCCTCCAAGAGACCCAGTACTTC
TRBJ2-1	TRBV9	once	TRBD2	CASSSGLAAWEQFF	TGTGCCAGCAGCTCGGGACTAGCGGCTTGGGAGCAGTTCTTC
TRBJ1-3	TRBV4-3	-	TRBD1	CASSHGAGTVPSGNTIYF	TGCGCCAGCAGCCACGGGGCCGGGACAGTCCCCTCTGGAAACACCATATATTTT
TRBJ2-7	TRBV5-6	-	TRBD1	CASSPRTGTYEQYF	TGTGCCAGCAGCCCTAGGACAGGAACCTACGAGCAGTACTTC
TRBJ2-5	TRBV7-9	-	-	CASSLGLLETQYF	TGTGCCAGCAGCTTAGGACTATTAGAGACCCAGTACTTC
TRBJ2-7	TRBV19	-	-	CASICLAREAYEQYF	TGTGCCAGTATTTGTTTAGCGAGGGAGGCCTACGAGCAGTACTTC
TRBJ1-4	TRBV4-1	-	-	CASSQDWQAGVNEKLFF	TGCGCCAGCAGCCAAGACTGGCAGGCAGGGGTGAATGAAAAACTGTTTTTT